The 15 T cell receptor beta chains given below trace back to one sample, sequenced in a study of human T cells and chemical hapten exposure. Total RNA was isolated from unfractionated whole blood. TCRdb reprocessed the 5' RACE reads via MiXCR and lists one record per CDR3 protein. The repertoire has under 150,000 distinct CDR3 sequences, more than 15% of them found once; the top ten carry roughly 3.1%. These receptors all stem from a human donor in good health.

The chain employs TRBV6-5 and TRBJ1-1; tentatively, D is TRBD1 (6 bases). Germline V gene lookup returns CDR1 MNHEY and CDR2 SVGAGI. The length of the CDR3 is 15 residues. V gave up 5 bases and J gave up 10 bases, with 23 bases separating them. DNA of the CDR3: TGTGCCAGCAGTACGAATTCGGACAGCCGAAAACGAGCTTTCTTT. Translating it yields CASSTNSDSRKRAFF.

A few counts support this clonotype. J is TRBJ1-1 and V is TRBV12-3 or TRBV12-4; D not resolved. Trimming cost V 6 bases and J 5 bases, with 10 bases left between them. The CDR3 has 12 amino acids. The CDR3 loop reads CASRLSKTEAFF. As DNA, the CDR3 is TGTGCCAGCAGGTTGAGCAAGACTGAAGCTTTCTTT.

The DNA for the CDR3 is TGTGCCAGCAGTGAAGTGTCTTGGGGCCCTAGTTCCTACGAGCAGTACTTC. It is translated as CASSEVSWGPSSYEQYF. The rearrangement links TRBV6-1 to TRBJ2-7; perhaps TRBD1 as D (5 bases). The CDR3 extends over 17 amino acids. CDR1 is MNHNS, CDR2 SASEGT, per germline. V dropped 1 base and J dropped 1 base, with 17 bases sitting between them.

The table lists this clonotype with a few counts. This chain joins TRBV5-1 and TRBJ2-7; D is perhaps TRBD1 (5 bases). Germline assignment: CDR1 SGHRS and CDR2 YFSETQ. Trimming cost V 4 bases and J 1 base, with 15 bases left between them. The CDR3 is 15 amino acids. The DNA of the CDR3 is TGCGCCAGCAGCCCCCACAGGATCCTGTCCTACGAGCAGTACTTC. This encodes CASSPHRILSYEQYF.

This clonotype has only a few counts. The chain combines TRBV6-5 with TRBJ2-7, with a tentative D call TRBD1 (5 bases). Germline CDR1 reads MNHEY; CDR2 reads SVGAGI. The CDR3 runs 12 residues. Trimming took 6 bases from V and 1 from J, leaving 7 bases between them. CDR3 loop: CASRQDSYEQYF. CDR3 coding DNA: TGTGCCAGCAGACAGGATTCCTACGAGCAGTACTTC.

The chain uses TRBV4-1 and TRBJ2-7, with D possibly matching TRBD2 (6 bases). Deletions cut 3 bases from V and 7 bases from J, with 16 bases between. Germline lookup yields CDR1 MGHRA and CDR2 YSYEKL. The length of the CDR3 is 14 residues. The CDR3 reads CASSHNSRSGEQYF. The CDR3 region has the DNA TGCGCCAGCAGCCACAATTCTAGGAGCGGGGAGCAGTACTTC.

This clonotype was counted between two and nine times. This chain links TRBV19 with TRBJ2-1, with D unresolved. This CDR3 is built from 13 residues. The germline gives CDR1 LNHDA, CDR2 SQIVND (reference sequence). Deletions cut 10 bases from V and 0 bases from J, with 10 bases between. The CDR3 protein is CATRFTSYNEQFF. CDR3 sequence (DNA): TGTGCCACCCGTTTTACCTCCTACAATGAGCAGTTCTTC.

This rearrangement joins TRBV24-1 to TRBJ2-3; 8 nucleotides align to TRBD2. J lost 0 bases, V lost 2 bases, and 3 bases had no gene match. This CDR3 is 16 amino acids long. Germline V CDR1 and CDR2: KGHDR, SFDVKD. The CDR3 DNA is TGTGCCACCAGTGATTGGCCGGGAGGGAGCACAGATACGCAGTATTTT. Translation gives CATSDWPGGSTDTQYF.

The chain joins TRBV11-2 to TRBJ1-4; possible D gene TRBD1, 5 bases. This CDR3 region has 15 residues. Deletions cut 2 bases from V and 8 bases from J, with 15 bases between. Germline CDR1 SGHAT, CDR2 FQNNGV. CDR3 region: CASSLSSRVDEKLFF. The CDR3 DNA reads as TGTGCCAGCAGCTTAAGTTCCAGGGTCGACGAAAAACTGTTTTTT. Supplemented by reference TRBV11-2 and TRBJ1-4, the full variable domain reads EAGVAQSPRYKIIEKRQSVAFWCNPISGHATLYWYQQILGQGPKLLIQFQNNGVVDDSQLPKDRFSAERLKGVDSTLKIQPAKLEDSAVYLCASSLSSRVDEKLFFGSGTQLSVL.

The table lists this clonotype with a few counts. V gene TRBV19 combines with J gene TRBJ2-3, with TRBD2 matching over 12 bases. The germline V gene encodes CDR1 LNHDA and CDR2 SQIVND (reference sequence). V lost 4 bases and J lost 2; bases outside the gene matches: 4. This CDR3 spans 16 amino acids. CDR3 DNA sequence: TGTGCCAGTAGTAAAGGACTAGCGGGATTCACAGATACGCAGTATTTT. Amino acids: CASSKGLAGFTDTQYF.

The chain links TRBV12-5 to TRBJ2-3; D possibly corresponds to TRBD1 (5 bases). Trimming took off 1 base at V and 3 bases at J, with 11 bases between the two ends. Germline lookup yields CDR1 LGHNT and CDR2 FRNRAP. The CDR3 runs to 15 residues. Here the CDR3 reads CASGLGQGVTDTQYF. The CDR3 nucleotides are TGTGCTAGTGGTTTGGGGCAGGGTGTGACAGATACGCAGTATTTT.

For the CDR3, the DNA is TGTGCCAGCAGTTTTCAGGGGGTTGGTGGTCAGCCCCAGCATTTT. Protein product: CASSFQGVGGQPQHF. V and J are TRBV27 and TRBJ1-5, with 7 nucleotides matching TRBD1. This CDR3 contains 15 residues. The junction had 8 bases not matched to a gene; V was cut back by 3 bases and J by 6 bases. Per germline, CDR1 MNHEY and CDR2 SMNVEV (reference sequence).

In its sample, this clonotype was seen a few times. At one end the junction does not follow the germline gene, possibly because of a read error. V and J are TRBV20-1 and TRBJ2-1; TRBD2 agrees at 7 bases. The CDR3 spans 12 residues. Looked up from germline, CDR1 is DFQATT and CDR2 is SNEGSKA (reference sequence). CDR3 bases: TGCAGTGCTAGAGATCGTGGCGGGAGAATGATCTTC. It translates to CSARDRGGRMIF.

In this sample, this clonotype turned up a few times. The J gene is TRBJ2-3, the V gene TRBV2; D ambiguous. CDR3 length: 13 residues. V shed 7 bases and J shed 2 bases, with 10 bases lying between them. In germline, CDR1 is SNHLY, CDR2 FYNNEI. CDR3 protein: CASNPGDTDTQYF. In DNA, the CDR3 is TGTGCCAGCAATCCAGGAGACACAGATACGCAGTATTTT.

J is TRBJ2-1 and V is TRBV30; D not certain. In germline, CDR1 is GTSNPN, CDR2 SVGIG (reference sequence). V gave up 5 bases and J gave up 12 bases, with 8 bases separating them. The CDR3 runs 9 residues. The DNA of the CDR3 is TGTGCCTGGGGTCCCGGGCAGTTCTTC. Its translation: CAWGPGQFF.